This paragraph covers one TCR beta chain sequence. What it binds is not known. There are 14 residues in the CDR3. With 2 bases removed from V and 5 bases from J, the gap between germline ends came to 9 bases. CDR1 and CDR2 from the germline V gene are LGHNA and YNFKEQ. This entry comes from a study of cytomegalovirus exposure and HLA in healthy donors. Study observations and caveats: Reported results showed that the classifier diagnosed cytomegalovirus status with high specificity and sensitivity. It was approximately 150 TCR beta chains that were listed as cytomegalovirus-associated. A few CMV-associated chains were confirmed in vitro to be specific for CMV antigens.

Assay: immunoSEQ multiplex PCR; the TCRdb copy retains only in-frame clones and omits some. The repertoire holds 110,000 to 150,000 clones, with around 88% as singletons. V and J are TRBV4-2 and TRBJ2-2; no clear D. The receptor was derived from a woman aged 18-29 years in good health and CMV-seropositive. The specimen was PBMCs. In DNA form, the CDR3 reads TGTGCCAGCAGCCAATTAGTCGGGACCGGGGAGCTGTTTTTT. Translated: CASSQLVGTGELFF.